This entry features one T cell receptor beta chain sequence. Its antigen is unknown. This sample is part of a study of T cells in tumors after PD-1 blockade. As for the study in general: Daily vismodegib 150 mg continued in a subset of anti-PD-1-treated patients. Blood samples averaged 113,528 templates (range about 24,679-260,000) and fewer than 45,000 unique clonotypes. Whole-study results and caveats: Approximately 43% of tumor TCR clonotypes were also found in blood.

Data came from immunoSEQ multiplex PCR; TCRdb stores just in-frame clones and leaves some out. The data show 54,000 or so clones, around 80% seen once. CDR1 MNHEY and CDR2 SVGAGI come from the germline V gene. This CDR3 has 16 residues. The V end was cut by 4 bases, the J end by 1 base, with 14 bases between. V and J are TRBV6-5 and TRBJ1-5, with D perhaps TRBD1 (5 bases). This TCR was sampled from a human donor with basal cell carcinoma. Sequences were derived from PBMCs, sampled before anti-PD-1 treatment. CDR3 sequence reads: CASSSPGTLSNQPQHF. The CDR3 DNA reads as TGTGCCAGCAGTTCTCCCGGGACCTTGAGCAATCAGCCCCAGCATTTT.